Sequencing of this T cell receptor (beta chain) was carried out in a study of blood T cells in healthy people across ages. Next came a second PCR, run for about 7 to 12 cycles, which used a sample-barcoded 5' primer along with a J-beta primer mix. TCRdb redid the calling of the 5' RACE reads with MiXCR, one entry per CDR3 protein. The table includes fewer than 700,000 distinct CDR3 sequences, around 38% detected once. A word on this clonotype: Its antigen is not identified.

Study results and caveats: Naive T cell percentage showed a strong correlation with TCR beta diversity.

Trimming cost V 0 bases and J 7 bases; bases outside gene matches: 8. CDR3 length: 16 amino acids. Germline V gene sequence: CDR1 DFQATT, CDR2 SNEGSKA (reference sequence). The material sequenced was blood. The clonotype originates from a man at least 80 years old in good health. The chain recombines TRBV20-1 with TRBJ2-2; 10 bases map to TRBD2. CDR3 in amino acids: CSARDSGTSAFGELFF. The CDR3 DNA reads TGCAGTGCTAGAGATTCCGGGACTAGCGCATTCGGGGAGCTGTTTTTT.